Listed below are T cell receptor beta chains from one sample, sequenced in a study of shared clonotypes between healthy human individuals. The method was immunoSEQ multiplex PCR; TCRdb's version includes in-frame clones alone and lacks a portion of them. In the table there are around 2,000,000 clones, about 95% of which are singletons. Input material: naive CD8+ T cells sorted from blood. These receptors were obtained from a man between 18 and 35 years old in good health. Both conserved end residues are part of each CDR3. A D gene is named only where the DNA matches it firmly. Size values are once, few and many counts, or a class for expanded clones, and some rows have none.

d_gene	abundance	j_gene	v_gene	CDR3aa	CDR3nt
-	-	TRBJ2-1	TRBV9	CASSVEVAGEQFF	TGTGCCAGCAGCGTAGAGGTGGCGGGTGAGCAGTTCTTC
TRBD2	-	TRBJ2-7	TRBV5-6	CASSLIVAGGPHEQYF	TGTGCCAGCAGCTTGATAGTAGCGGGAGGGCCACACGAGCAGTACTTC
-	-	TRBJ2-5	TRBV2	CASRASPGSETQYF	TGTGCCAGCAGAGCCTCCCCAGGGTCCGAGACCCAGTACTTC
-	-	TRBJ2-7	TRBV5-1	CASSIDGLLEQYF	TGCGCCAGCAGCATCGACGGGCTCCTAGAGCAGTACTTC
-	-	TRBJ2-7	TRBV4-3	CASSQDGDSSYEQYF	TGCGCCAGCAGCCAAGACGGGGACTCATCCTACGAGCAGTACTTC
-	-	TRBJ1-5	TRBV21-1	CASSKGRQGAGCNQPQHF	TGTGCCAGCAGCAAGGGTCGACAGGGGGCGGGGTGCAATCAGCCCCAGCATTTT
-	-	TRBJ1-1	TRBV27	CASSLSDSHPEAFF	TGTGCCAGCAGTTTATCGGACAGTCATCCTGAAGCTTTCTTT
-	once	TRBJ2-7	TRBV14	CASSKRDFLTYEQYF	TGTGCCAGCAGCAAAAGGGACTTCCTAACCTACGAGCAGTACTTC
-	-	TRBJ2-7	TRBV19	CASSMSFSSYEQYF	TGTGCCAGTAGTATGTCCTTCAGCTCCTACGAGCAGTACTTC
TRBD1	once	TRBJ2-7	TRBV4-3	CASSAYRGPYEQYF	TGCGCCAGCAGCGCCTACAGGGGCCCCTACGAGCAGTACTTC
TRBD2	-	TRBJ2-2	TRBV4-2	CASTPQPGLASGELFF	TGTGCCAGCACCCCACAACCGGGACTAGCGTCCGGGGAGCTGTTTTTT
-	-	TRBJ2-2	TRBV5-4	CASSLDRGGTGELFF	TGTGCCAGCAGCTTGGATAGGGGGGGCACCGGGGAGCTGTTTTTT
-	-	TRBJ1-4	TRBV7-2	CASSLASGLGANEKLFF	TGTGCCAGCAGCTTAGCTAGTGGACTTGGGGCTAATGAAAAACTGTTTTTT
-	-	TRBJ2-2	TRBV5-1	CASSFSANTGELFF	TGCGCCAGCAGCTTCAGCGCGAACACCGGGGAGCTGTTTTTT
-	-	TRBJ1-5	TRBV5-8	CASSWADHQPQHF	TGTGCCAGCAGCTGGGCAGACCATCAGCCCCAGCATTTT
-	-	TRBJ2-1	TRBV4-1	CASSQTVAVAIEQFF	TGCGCCAGCAGCCAAACGGTGGCAGTAGCGATTGAGCAGTTCTTC
TRBD1	-	TRBJ1-1	TRBV10-2	CASRTGLGTEAFF	TGCGCCAGCAGGACAGGGCTCGGGACTGAAGCTTTCTTT
-	-	TRBJ1-6	TRBV21-1	CASSKAPQERDSPLHF	TGTGCCAGCAGCAAAGCTCCTCAGGAGCGGGATTCACCCCTCCACTTT
-	-	TRBJ1-4	TRBV6-8	CASSYSRRGGRSDEKLFF	TGTGCCAGCAGTTACTCGAGGAGGGGGGGAAGGTCTGATGAAAAACTGTTTTTT
-	-	TRBJ2-7	TRBV9	CASTGEGIEYEQYF	TGTGCCAGCACAGGGGAGGGGATTGAGTACGAGCAGTACTTC
-	-	TRBJ1-1	TRBV5-1	CASSHLDGSTEAFF	TGCGCCAGCAGCCACTTGGACGGGAGCACTGAAGCTTTCTTT
-	-	TRBJ2-7	TRBV28	CASSGASESSYEQYF	TGTGCCAGCAGTGGCGCTAGCGAAAGCTCCTACGAGCAGTACTTC
-	once	TRBJ2-3	TRBV4-3	CASSQGPGADTQYF	TGCGCCAGCAGCCAAGGCCCGGGCGCGGATACGCAGTATTTT
-	-	TRBJ2-7	TRBV27	CASSFSVGQSYYEQYF	TGTGCCAGCAGTTTCAGTGTTGGACAGTCCTACTACGAGCAGTACTTC
TRBD1	-	TRBJ2-7	TRBV7-9	CASSFSTGDSYEQYF	TGTGCCAGCAGCTTTTCAACAGGGGACTCCTACGAGCAGTACTTC
-	-	TRBJ1-1	TRBV2	CASSHGVGLNTEAFF	TGTGCCAGCAGTCACGGGGTAGGGTTGAACACTGAAGCTTTCTTT
-	-	TRBJ2-7	TRBV6-5	CASSPLNGLYEQYF	TGTGCCAGCAGTCCCTTGAACGGCCTCTACGAGCAGTACTTC
TRBD1	-	TRBJ2-5	TRBV28	CASSLMTGWGETQYF	TGTGCCAGCAGTCTCATGACAGGGTGGGGGGAGACCCAGTACTTC
-	-	TRBJ1-2	TRBV15	CATSSLGAGYTF	TGTGCCACCAGCAGCCTAGGGGCAGGCTACACCTTC
-	-	TRBJ2-7	TRBV5-1	CASSLDGGSYEQYF	TGCGCCAGCAGCTTAGACGGCGGCTCCTACGAGCAGTACTTC
-	-	TRBJ2-2	TRBV15	CATSRGLNTGELFF	TGTGCCACCAGCAGAGGTCTTAACACCGGGGAGCTGTTTTTT
-	once	TRBJ2-7	TRBV28	CASRPDSSQIFSYEQYF	TGTGCCAGCAGGCCGGATAGCAGTCAGATTTTTTCCTACGAGCAGTACTTC
-	-	TRBJ1-1	TRBV6-5	CASSYSNSLNTEAFF	TGTGCCAGCAGTTACTCGAACTCACTCAACACTGAAGCTTTCTTT
-	-	TRBJ1-1	TRBV30	CAWSVSGVEAFF	TGTGCCTGGAGTGTATCAGGGGTTGAAGCTTTCTTT
-	-	TRBJ2-7	TRBV29-1	CSVGTSPYEQYF	TGCAGCGTTGGCACGTCCCCCTACGAGCAGTACTTC
TRBD2	-	TRBJ2-7	TRBV5-5	CASGGPAGGYEQYF	TGTGCCAGCGGTGGTCCAGCGGGGGGGTACGAGCAGTACTTC
-	once	TRBJ2-7	TRBV28	CASSFGSVTYEQYF	TGTGCCAGCAGTTTCGGCAGCGTGACCTACGAGCAGTACTTC
-	-	TRBJ1-1	TRBV4-3	CASSPGVSDTEAFF	TGCGCCAGCAGCCCCGGGGTCTCGGACACTGAAGCTTTCTTT
-	-	TRBJ1-3	TRBV15	CATSRDRDGNTIYF	TGTGCCACCAGCAGAGATCGGGACGGAAACACCATATATTTT
TRBD1	-	TRBJ2-5	TRBV28	CASSLDWDRGETQYF	TGTGCCAGCAGTTTGGATTGGGACAGGGGAGAGACCCAGTACTTC
TRBD2	-	TRBJ2-1	TRBV2	CASSPSGGPLYEQFF	TGTGCCAGCTCCCCTAGCGGGGGGCCCCTGTATGAGCAGTTCTTC
-	-	TRBJ1-1	TRBV9	CASRSWDTEAFF	TGTGCCAGCAGGTCTTGGGACACTGAAGCTTTCTTT
-	few	TRBJ1-2	TRBV7-9	CASSLYSYGYTF	TGTGCCAGCAGCTTGTATAGCTATGGCTACACCTTC
-	-	TRBJ2-7	TRBV5-5	CASSLLAGPPYEQYF	TGTGCCAGCAGCTTGTTGGCAGGCCCGCCCTACGAGCAGTACTTC
-	-	TRBJ2-1	TRBV27	CASSPSVNFNEQFF	TGTGCCAGCAGTCCCTCCGTGAATTTCAATGAGCAGTTCTTC
-	once	TRBJ2-7	TRBV11-2	CASSSDRAYEQYF	TGTGCCAGCAGCTCGGACAGAGCCTACGAGCAGTACTTC
-	-	TRBJ2-5	TRBV11-2	CASSEPAWVGETQYF	TGTGCCAGCAGCGAACCGGCGTGGGTGGGAGAGACCCAGTACTTC
-	-	TRBJ1-6	TRBV4-1	CASSQEGEGAIHSPLHF	TGCGCCAGCAGCCAAGAAGGGGAAGGGGCGATCCATTCACCCCTCCACTTT
TRBD2	-	TRBJ2-7	TRBV6-8	CASTLRGGPSYEQYF	TGTGCCAGCACCCTCCGGGGGGGGCCATCCTACGAGCAGTACTTC
TRBD2	-	TRBJ2-1	TRBV9	CASSVGLAEFGEQFF	TGTGCCAGCAGCGTAGGACTAGCGGAATTCGGTGAGCAGTTCTTC
-	-	TRBJ1-4	TRBV2	CASIPWGYEKLFF	TGTGCCAGCATCCCGTGGGGCTATGAAAAACTGTTTTTT
-	-	TRBJ2-1	TRBV6-5	CASSASGTIPFF	TGTGCCAGCAGTGCCTCCGGGACAATTCCGTTCTTC
-	-	TRBJ2-7	TRBV5-1	CASSLDARRSSYEQYF	TGCGCCAGCAGCTTGGATGCCCGAAGGAGCTCCTACGAGCAGTACTTC
-	-	TRBJ1-1	TRBV6-5	CASTRGEGDTEAFF	TGTGCCAGCACCCGGGGGGAGGGCGACACTGAAGCTTTCTTT
TRBD2	-	TRBJ2-7	TRBV29-1	CSVGLAGSYEQYF	TGCAGCGTTGGCCTAGCGGGATCCTACGAGCAGTACTTC
TRBD1	-	TRBJ2-7	TRBV7-9	CASSLVGQDYEQYF	TGTGCCAGCAGCTTAGTGGGACAGGACTACGAGCAGTACTTC
TRBD1	-	TRBJ2-7	TRBV6-1	CASSDLPGQEGHEQYF	TGTGCCAGCAGTGACCTACCGGGACAGGAGGGCCACGAGCAGTACTTC
-	-	TRBJ2-3	TRBV27	CASSYPSSNTQYF	TGTGCCAGCAGTTACCCCTCCTCAAATACGCAGTATTTT